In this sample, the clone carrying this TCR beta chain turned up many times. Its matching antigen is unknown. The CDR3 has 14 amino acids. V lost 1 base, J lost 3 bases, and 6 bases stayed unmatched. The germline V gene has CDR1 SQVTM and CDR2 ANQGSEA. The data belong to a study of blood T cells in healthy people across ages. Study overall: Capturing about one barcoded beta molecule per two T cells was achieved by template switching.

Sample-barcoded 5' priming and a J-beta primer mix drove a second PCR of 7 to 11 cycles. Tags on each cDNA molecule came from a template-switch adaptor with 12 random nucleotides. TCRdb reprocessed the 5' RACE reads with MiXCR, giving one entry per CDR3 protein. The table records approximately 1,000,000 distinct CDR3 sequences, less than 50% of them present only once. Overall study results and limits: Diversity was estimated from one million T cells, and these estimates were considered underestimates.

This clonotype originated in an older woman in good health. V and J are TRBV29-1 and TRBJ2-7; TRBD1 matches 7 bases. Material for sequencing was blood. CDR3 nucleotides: TGCAGCGTTGAAGCCTCGACAGGGCTCTACGAGCAGTACTTC. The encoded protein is CSVEASTGLYEQYF.